This is a list of T cell receptor beta chains from one sample in a study of cytomegalovirus exposure and HLA in healthy donors. Measured with immunoSEQ multiplex PCR; TCRdb has only the in-frame clones, and not every one. The sample includes some 120,000 clones, 75% to 90% seen only once; the top ten take more than 2.5%. Sequencing used PBMCs. The receptors were sampled from a male donor in good health and CMV-seronegative. CDR3s include the opening cysteine and the closing phenylalanine or tryptophan. The D gene is left open where the match is weak. Only part of the rows carry a size: once, few, many, or a class if the clone is expanded.

clone_size: once
j_call: TRBJ2-1
v_call: TRBV10-3
d_call: TRBD1
cdr3_aa: CAITRQGAYNEQFF
cdr3_nt: TGTGCCATCACTCGACAGGGGGCCTACAATGAGCAGTTCTTC

clone_size: -
j_call: TRBJ2-1
v_call: TRBV29-1
d_call: -
cdr3_aa: CSVEATTGEGVSTLYYNEQFF
cdr3_nt: TGCAGCGTTGAAGCCACGACAGGGGAGGGAGTTTCGACCCTGTACTACAATGAGCAGTTCTTC

clone_size: -
j_call: TRBJ2-7
v_call: TRBV5-1
d_call: TRBD2
cdr3_aa: CASSLGLAGFEQYF
cdr3_nt: TGCGCCAGCAGCCTGGGACTAGCGGGATTCGAGCAGTACTTC

clone_size: -
j_call: TRBJ1-5
v_call: TRBV5-6
d_call: -
cdr3_aa: CASSLAGNPSNQPQHF
cdr3_nt: TGTGCCAGCAGCTTGGCGGGGAACCCTAGCAATCAGCCCCAGCATTTT

clone_size: -
j_call: TRBJ2-1
v_call: TRBV4-3
d_call: -
cdr3_aa: CASSLSPGGGSYNEQFF
cdr3_nt: TGCGCCAGCAGCCTTTCCCCCGGGGGAGGCTCCTACAATGAGCAGTTCTTC

clone_size: -
j_call: TRBJ1-2
v_call: TRBV6-5
d_call: TRBD1
cdr3_aa: CASSGTAGGYTF
cdr3_nt: TGTGCCAGCAGTGGGACAGCTGGTGGCTACACCTTC

clone_size: -
j_call: TRBJ2-2
v_call: TRBV4-2
d_call: -
cdr3_aa: CASSQDLGGTGELFF
cdr3_nt: TGTGCCAGCAGCCAAGATTTGGGAGGTACCGGGGAGCTGTTTTTT

clone_size: once
j_call: TRBJ1-5
v_call: TRBV25-1
d_call: TRBD1
cdr3_aa: CASSEYMDRDSNQPQHF
cdr3_nt: TGTGCCAGCAGTGAATATATGGACAGGGATAGCAATCAGCCCCAGCATTTT

clone_size: -
j_call: TRBJ2-1
v_call: TRBV5-5
d_call: TRBD2
cdr3_aa: CASSGGLAAENEQFF
cdr3_nt: TGTGCCAGCAGCGGTGGACTAGCGGCAGAGAATGAGCAGTTCTTC

clone_size: -
j_call: TRBJ1-5
v_call: TRBV5-5
d_call: TRBD1
cdr3_aa: CASSGTGAGNQPQHF
cdr3_nt: TGTGCCAGCAGCGGGACAGGGGCCGGCAATCAGCCCCAGCATTTT

clone_size: -
j_call: TRBJ2-7
v_call: TRBV4-1
d_call: TRBD1
cdr3_aa: CASSQAGTGAYEQYF
cdr3_nt: TGCGCCAGCAGCCAAGCTGGGACAGGGGCCTACGAGCAGTACTTC

clone_size: -
j_call: TRBJ2-7
v_call: TRBV6-6
d_call: TRBD1
cdr3_aa: CASSYGRGTYEQYF
cdr3_nt: TGTGCCAGCAGTTACGGCAGGGGGACCTACGAGCAGTACTTC

clone_size: -
j_call: TRBJ2-3
v_call: TRBV28
d_call: TRBD1
cdr3_aa: CASSWTGRSTDTQYF
cdr3_nt: TGTGCCAGCAGTTGGACAGGGCGTAGCACAGATACGCAGTATTTT

clone_size: -
j_call: TRBJ2-7
v_call: TRBV10-3
d_call: TRBD2
cdr3_aa: CATPLGRGGSYEQYF
cdr3_nt: TGTGCCACCCCGTTGGGGCGGGGGGGCTCCTACGAGCAGTACTTC

clone_size: -
j_call: TRBJ1-4
v_call: TRBV7-9
d_call: -
cdr3_aa: CASSLSGVQEKLFF
cdr3_nt: TGTGCCAGCAGCTTATCAGGGGTTCAGGAAAAACTGTTTTTT

clone_size: -
j_call: TRBJ2-7
v_call: TRBV27
d_call: -
cdr3_aa: CASSWGVGYEQYF
cdr3_nt: TGTGCCAGCAGTTGGGGGGTGGGCTACGAGCAGTACTTC

clone_size: -
j_call: TRBJ2-2
v_call: TRBV11-2
d_call: TRBD1
cdr3_aa: CASSLSGQSTGELFF
cdr3_nt: TGTGCCAGCAGCTTATCGGGACAGAGCACCGGGGAGCTGTTTTTT

clone_size: -
j_call: TRBJ1-2
v_call: TRBV29-1
d_call: -
cdr3_aa: CSAQGRRERGNYGYTF
cdr3_nt: TGCAGCGCCCAGGGGAGAAGGGAGAGAGGGAACTATGGCTACACCTTC

clone_size: -
j_call: TRBJ2-3
v_call: TRBV6-6
d_call: -
cdr3_aa: CASSYDGAKDTQYF
cdr3_nt: TGTGCCAGCAGCTACGATGGGGCGAAAGATACGCAGTATTTT

clone_size: -
j_call: TRBJ2-7
v_call: TRBV14
d_call: -
cdr3_aa: CASSQGAGGFYEQYF
cdr3_nt: TGTGCCAGCAGCCAAGGGGCAGGGGGGTTCTACGAGCAGTACTTC

clone_size: few
j_call: TRBJ2-7
v_call: TRBV6-5
d_call: -
cdr3_aa: CASISGHSYEQYF
cdr3_nt: TGTGCCAGCATTTCCGGACATTCCTACGAGCAGTACTTC

clone_size: -
j_call: TRBJ2-3
v_call: TRBV4-1
d_call: -
cdr3_aa: CASSQGTVDTQYF
cdr3_nt: TGCGCCAGCAGCCAGGGCACGGTGGATACGCAGTATTTT

clone_size: -
j_call: TRBJ1-2
v_call: TRBV30
d_call: -
cdr3_aa: CAWSVSWGGSSHTF
cdr3_nt: TGTGCCTGGAGTGTAAGTTGGGGGGGCTCGAGCCACACCTTC

clone_size: -
j_call: TRBJ1-2
v_call: TRBV27
d_call: -
cdr3_aa: CASSSAGGRLYGYTF
cdr3_nt: TGTGCCAGCAGTTCGGCGGGGGGTAGACTATATGGCTACACCTTC

clone_size: -
j_call: TRBJ1-4
v_call: TRBV6-5
d_call: TRBD1
cdr3_aa: CASSHSGGTNEKLFF
cdr3_nt: TGTGCCAGCAGTCACTCAGGGGGTACTAATGAAAAACTGTTTTTT

clone_size: -
j_call: TRBJ2-1
v_call: TRBV5-6
d_call: TRBD1
cdr3_aa: CASSPDRAYNEQFF
cdr3_nt: TGTGCCAGCAGCCCCGACAGGGCGTACAATGAGCAGTTCTTC

clone_size: -
j_call: TRBJ2-2
v_call: TRBV4-2
d_call: TRBD1
cdr3_aa: CASSQEPPGGETGELFF
cdr3_nt: TGTGCCAGCAGCCAAGAACCTCCAGGGGGCGAAACCGGGGAGCTGTTTTTT

clone_size: -
j_call: TRBJ2-3
v_call: TRBV5-1
d_call: TRBD2
cdr3_aa: CASSLEASGRKGTDTQYF
cdr3_nt: TGCGCCAGCAGCTTGGAGGCTAGCGGGAGGAAGGGCACAGATACGCAGTATTTT

clone_size: few
j_call: TRBJ1-1
v_call: TRBV6-6
d_call: -
cdr3_aa: CASTGQQNTEAFF
cdr3_nt: TGTGCCAGCACCGGACAGCAGAACACTGAAGCTTTCTTT

clone_size: few
j_call: TRBJ2-2
v_call: TRBV7-2
d_call: TRBD2
cdr3_aa: CASSLGLAGTGELFF
cdr3_nt: TGTGCCAGCAGCTTAGGGCTAGCGGGGACCGGGGAGCTGTTTTTT

clone_size: many
j_call: TRBJ2-7
v_call: TRBV11-2
d_call: TRBD1
cdr3_aa: CASSLRGQESLIDEQYF
cdr3_nt: TGTGCCAGCAGCCTAAGGGGACAGGAGTCTTTGATCGACGAGCAGTACTTC

clone_size: -
j_call: TRBJ2-1
v_call: TRBV28
d_call: TRBD2
cdr3_aa: CASSTRVAGYNEQFF
cdr3_nt: TGTGCCAGCAGTACTCGGGTAGCGGGTTACAATGAGCAGTTCTTC

clone_size: -
j_call: TRBJ2-7
v_call: TRBV25-1
d_call: -
cdr3_aa: CASSEYEASSSYEQYF
cdr3_nt: TGTGCCAGCAGTGAATATGAGGCTTCTAGCTCCTACGAGCAGTACTTC

clone_size: -
j_call: TRBJ2-1
v_call: TRBV2
d_call: TRBD2
cdr3_aa: CASSAPLAGGRNEQFF
cdr3_nt: TGTGCCAGCAGTGCGCCGCTAGCGGGGGGGCGCAATGAGCAGTTCTTC

clone_size: -
j_call: TRBJ2-3
v_call: TRBV2
d_call: TRBD2
cdr3_aa: CASGAGLAGGVDTQYF
cdr3_nt: TGTGCCAGCGGGGCCGGACTAGCGGGAGGAGTAGATACGCAGTATTTT

clone_size: -
j_call: TRBJ2-7
v_call: TRBV4-3
d_call: TRBD2
cdr3_aa: CASSQGTSGAYEQYF
cdr3_nt: TGCGCCAGCAGCCAGGGGACTAGCGGAGCCTACGAGCAGTACTTC

clone_size: -
j_call: TRBJ2-3
v_call: TRBV4-3
d_call: TRBD2
cdr3_aa: CASSQGLAEANTQYF
cdr3_nt: TGCGCCAGCAGCCAAGGACTAGCGGAGGCGAATACGCAGTATTTT

clone_size: -
j_call: TRBJ1-2
v_call: TRBV10-3
d_call: TRBD1
cdr3_aa: CAISNGTVFNYGYTF
cdr3_nt: TGTGCCATCAGCAATGGGACAGTTTTTAACTATGGCTACACCTTC

clone_size: -
j_call: TRBJ2-2
v_call: TRBV5-6
d_call: -
cdr3_aa: CASSPGDWKTGELFF
cdr3_nt: TGTGCCAGCAGCCCCGGGGATTGGAAGACTGGGGAGCTGTTTTTT

clone_size: -
j_call: TRBJ1-6
v_call: TRBV7-9
d_call: TRBD1
cdr3_aa: CASSPSGGFNSPLHF
cdr3_nt: TGTGCCAGCAGCCCCTCAGGGGGCTTCAATTCACCCCTCCACTTT